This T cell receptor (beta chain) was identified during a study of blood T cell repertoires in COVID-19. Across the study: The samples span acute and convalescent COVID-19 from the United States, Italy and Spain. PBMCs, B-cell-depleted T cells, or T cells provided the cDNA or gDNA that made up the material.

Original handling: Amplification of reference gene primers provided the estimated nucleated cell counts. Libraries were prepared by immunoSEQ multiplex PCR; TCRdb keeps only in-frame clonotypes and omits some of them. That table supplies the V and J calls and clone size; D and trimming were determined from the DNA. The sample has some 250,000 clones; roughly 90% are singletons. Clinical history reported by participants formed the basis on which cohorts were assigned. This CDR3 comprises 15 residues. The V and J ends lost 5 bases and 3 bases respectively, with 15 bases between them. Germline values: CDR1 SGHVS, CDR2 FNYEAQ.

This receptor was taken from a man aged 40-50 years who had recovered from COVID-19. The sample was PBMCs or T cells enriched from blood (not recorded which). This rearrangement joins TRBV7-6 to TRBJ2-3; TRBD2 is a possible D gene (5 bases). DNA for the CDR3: TGTGCCAGCAGCGAGGGTGGGCTGGGGACAGATACGCAGTATTTT. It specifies CASSEGGLGTDTQYF. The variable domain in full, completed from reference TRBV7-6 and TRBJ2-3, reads GAGVSQSPRYKVTKRGQDVALRCDPISGHVSLYWYRQALGQGPEFLTYFNYEAQQDKSGLPNDRFSAERPEGSISTLTIQRTEQRDSAMYRCASSEGGLGTDTQYFGPGTRLTVL.